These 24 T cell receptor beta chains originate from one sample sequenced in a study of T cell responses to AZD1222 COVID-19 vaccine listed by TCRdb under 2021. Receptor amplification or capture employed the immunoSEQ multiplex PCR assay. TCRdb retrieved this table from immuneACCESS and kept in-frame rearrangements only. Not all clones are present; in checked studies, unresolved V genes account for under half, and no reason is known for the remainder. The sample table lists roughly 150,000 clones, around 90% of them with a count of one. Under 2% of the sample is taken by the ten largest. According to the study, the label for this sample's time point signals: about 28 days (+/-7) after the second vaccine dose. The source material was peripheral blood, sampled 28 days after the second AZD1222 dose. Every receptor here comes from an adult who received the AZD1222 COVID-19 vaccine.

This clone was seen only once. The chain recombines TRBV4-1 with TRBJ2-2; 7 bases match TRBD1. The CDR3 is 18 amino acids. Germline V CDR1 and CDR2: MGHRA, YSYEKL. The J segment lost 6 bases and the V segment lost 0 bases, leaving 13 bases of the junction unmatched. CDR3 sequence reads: CASSQDRDGYRGAGELFF. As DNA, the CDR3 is TGCGCCAGCAGCCAAGATAGGGATGGATACAGGGGTGCCGGGGAGCTGTTTTTT.

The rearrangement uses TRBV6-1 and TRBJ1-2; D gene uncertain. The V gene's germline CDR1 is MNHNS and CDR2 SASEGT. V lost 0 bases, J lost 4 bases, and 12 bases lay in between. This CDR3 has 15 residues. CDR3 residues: CASSEAGTASYGYTF. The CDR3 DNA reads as TGTGCCAGCAGTGAAGCGGGTACGGCTTCCTATGGCTACACCTTC.

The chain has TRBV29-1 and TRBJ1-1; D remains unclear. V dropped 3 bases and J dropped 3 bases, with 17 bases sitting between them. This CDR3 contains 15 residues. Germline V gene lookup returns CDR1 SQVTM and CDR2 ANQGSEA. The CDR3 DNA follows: TGCAGCGTTGATACAAATCGGGGAGCGGACACTGAAGCTTTCTTT. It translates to CSVDTNRGADTEAFF. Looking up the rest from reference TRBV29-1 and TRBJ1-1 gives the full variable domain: SAVISQKPSRDICQRGTSLTIQCQVDSQVTMMFWYRQQPGQSLTLIATANQGSEATYESGFVIDKFPISRPNLTFSTLTVSNMSPEDSSIYLCSVDTNRGADTEAFFGQGTRLTVV.

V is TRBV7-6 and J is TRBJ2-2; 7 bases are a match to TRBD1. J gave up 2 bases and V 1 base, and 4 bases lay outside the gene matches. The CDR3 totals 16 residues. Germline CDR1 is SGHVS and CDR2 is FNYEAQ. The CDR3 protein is CASSLGRQGNTGELFF. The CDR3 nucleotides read TGTGCCAGCAGCTTAGGACGACAGGGAAACACCGGGGAGCTGTTTTTT.

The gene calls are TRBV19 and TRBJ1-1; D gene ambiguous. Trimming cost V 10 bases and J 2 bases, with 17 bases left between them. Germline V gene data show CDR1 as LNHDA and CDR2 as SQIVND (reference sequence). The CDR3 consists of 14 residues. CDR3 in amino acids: CATRTAGANTEAFF. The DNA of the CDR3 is TGTGCCACCCGAACGGCAGGAGCTAACACTGAAGCTTTCTTT.

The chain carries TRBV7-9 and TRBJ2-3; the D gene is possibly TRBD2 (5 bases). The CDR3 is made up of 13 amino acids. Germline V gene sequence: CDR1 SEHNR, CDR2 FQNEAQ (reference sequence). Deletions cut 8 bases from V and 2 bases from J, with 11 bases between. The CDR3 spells CASQRSITDTQYF. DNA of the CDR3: TGTGCCAGCCAGCGGTCGATCACAGATACGCAGTATTTT.

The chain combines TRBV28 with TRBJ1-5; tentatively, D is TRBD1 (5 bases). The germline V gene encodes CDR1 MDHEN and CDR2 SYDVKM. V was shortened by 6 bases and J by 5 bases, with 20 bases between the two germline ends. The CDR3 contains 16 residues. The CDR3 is CASRFIRGPPDQPQHF. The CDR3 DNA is TGTGCCAGCAGATTCATCCGGGGACCGCCCGATCAGCCCCAGCATTTT.

The DNA of the CDR3 is TGTGCCTGGAGTCTGATGACTAGCGGGAGAGGGGCAGATACGCAGTATTTT. This encodes CAWSLMTSGRGADTQYF. The chain has TRBV30 and TRBJ2-3, with 12 positions matching TRBD2. This CDR3 is built from 17 residues. The V segment lost 2 bases and the J segment 4 bases; nucleotides outside the gene matches: 10. Germline V gene sequence: CDR1 GTSNPN, CDR2 SVGIG (reference sequence).

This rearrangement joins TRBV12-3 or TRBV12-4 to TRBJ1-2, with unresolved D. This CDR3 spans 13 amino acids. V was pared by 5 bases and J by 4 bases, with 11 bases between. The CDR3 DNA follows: TGTGCCAGCAGTCTAGGAGAGGTCTATGGCTACACCTTC. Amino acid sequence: CASSLGEVYGYTF.

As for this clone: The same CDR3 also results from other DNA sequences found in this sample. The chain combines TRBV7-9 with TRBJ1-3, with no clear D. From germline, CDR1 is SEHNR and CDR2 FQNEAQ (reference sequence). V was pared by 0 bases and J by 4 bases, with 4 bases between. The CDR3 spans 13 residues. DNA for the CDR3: TGTGCCAGCAGCTTAGCCGGGGGAAACACCATATATTTT. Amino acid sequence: CASSLAGGNTIYF.

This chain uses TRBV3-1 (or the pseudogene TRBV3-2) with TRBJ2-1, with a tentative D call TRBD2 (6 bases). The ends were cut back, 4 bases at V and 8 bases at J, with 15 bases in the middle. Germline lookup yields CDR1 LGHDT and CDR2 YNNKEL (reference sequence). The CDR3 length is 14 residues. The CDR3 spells CASSPSGGIDEQFF. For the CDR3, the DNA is TGTGCCAGCAGCCCCTCTGGCGGGATCGATGAGCAGTTCTTC.

The CDR3 region has the DNA TGTGCCAGCAGCTCATGGACAGGGGGGAGGAACACTGAAGCTTTCTTT. This translates into CASSSWTGGRNTEAFF. V gene TRBV9 combines with J gene TRBJ1-1; 10 positions match TRBD1. Trimming took 4 bases from V and 1 from J; bases not matched to a gene: 7. Germline lookup yields CDR1 SGDLS and CDR2 YYNGEE. The CDR3 has 16 amino acids.

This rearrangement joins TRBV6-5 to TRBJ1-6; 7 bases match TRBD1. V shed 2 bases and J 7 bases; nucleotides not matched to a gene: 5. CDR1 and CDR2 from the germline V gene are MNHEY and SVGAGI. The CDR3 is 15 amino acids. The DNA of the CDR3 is TGTGCCAGCAGTTACACCGGGACAGCCAATTCACCCCTCCACTTT. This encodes CASSYTGTANSPLHF.

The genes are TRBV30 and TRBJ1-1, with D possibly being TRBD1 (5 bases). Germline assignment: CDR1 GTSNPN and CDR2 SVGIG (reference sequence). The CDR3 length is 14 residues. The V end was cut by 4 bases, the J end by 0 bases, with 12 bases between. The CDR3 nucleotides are TGTGCCTGGACAGGGCAGACTATGAACACTGAAGCTTTCTTT. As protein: CAWTGQTMNTEAFF.

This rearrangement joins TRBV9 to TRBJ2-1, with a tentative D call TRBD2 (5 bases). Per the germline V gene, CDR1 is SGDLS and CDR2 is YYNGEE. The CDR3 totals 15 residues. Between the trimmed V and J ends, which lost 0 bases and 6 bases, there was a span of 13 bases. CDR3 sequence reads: CASSVDGKNVNEQFF. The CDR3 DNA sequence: TGTGCCAGCAGCGTAGACGGGAAAAACGTCAATGAGCAGTTCTTC.

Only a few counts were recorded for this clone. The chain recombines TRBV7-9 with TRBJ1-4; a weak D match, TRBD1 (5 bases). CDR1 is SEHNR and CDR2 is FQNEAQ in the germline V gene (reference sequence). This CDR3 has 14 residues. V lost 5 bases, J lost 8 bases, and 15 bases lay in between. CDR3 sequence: CASSQQEVAEKLFF. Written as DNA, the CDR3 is TGTGCCAGCAGCCAACAGGAGGTAGCGGAAAAACTGTTTTTT. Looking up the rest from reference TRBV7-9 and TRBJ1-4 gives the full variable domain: DTGVSQNPRHKITKRGQNVTFRCDPISEHNRLYWYRQTLGQGPEFLTYFQNEAQLEKSRLLSDRFSAERPKGSFSTLEIQRTEQGDSAMYLCASSQQEVAEKLFFGSGTQLSVL.

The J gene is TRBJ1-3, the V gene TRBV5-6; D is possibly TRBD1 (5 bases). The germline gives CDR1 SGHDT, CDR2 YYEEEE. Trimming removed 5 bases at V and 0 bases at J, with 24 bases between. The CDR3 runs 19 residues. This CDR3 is CASSTLGVRGEASGNTIYF. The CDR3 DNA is TGTGCCAGCAGTACCCTGGGGGTGAGGGGAGAGGCCTCTGGAAACACCATATATTTT. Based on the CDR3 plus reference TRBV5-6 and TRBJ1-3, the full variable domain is DAGVTQSPTHLIKTRGQQVTLRCSPKSGHDTVSWYQQALGQGPQFIFQYYEEEERQRGNFPDRFSGHQFPNYSSELNVNALLLGDSALYLCASSTLGVRGEASGNTIYFGEGSWLTVV.

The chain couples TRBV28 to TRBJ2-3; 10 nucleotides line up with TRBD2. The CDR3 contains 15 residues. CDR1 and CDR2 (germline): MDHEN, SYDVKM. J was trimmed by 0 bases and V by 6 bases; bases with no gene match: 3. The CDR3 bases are TGTGCCAGCAGCTCTAGCGGGAGAAGCACAGATACGCAGTATTTT. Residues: CASSSSGRSTDTQYF.

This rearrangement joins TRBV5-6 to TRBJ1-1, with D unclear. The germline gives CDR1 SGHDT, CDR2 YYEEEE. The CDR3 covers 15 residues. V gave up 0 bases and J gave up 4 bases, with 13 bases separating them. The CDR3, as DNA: TGTGCCAGCAGCTTGGATCCAGGCTCGAGCACTGAAGCTTTCTTT. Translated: CASSLDPGSSTEAFF.

The CDR3 loop reads CASSRLGQGASDTQYF. The CDR3 DNA follows: TGTGCCAGCAGCCGATTAGGACAGGGGGCTTCAGATACGCAGTATTTT. V gene TRBV14 combines with J gene TRBJ2-3; 11 nucleotides line up with TRBD1. The V segment lost 4 bases and the J segment 4 bases; nucleotides outside the gene matches: 7. Germline assignment: CDR1 SGHDN and CDR2 FVKESK. This CDR3 has 16 residues.

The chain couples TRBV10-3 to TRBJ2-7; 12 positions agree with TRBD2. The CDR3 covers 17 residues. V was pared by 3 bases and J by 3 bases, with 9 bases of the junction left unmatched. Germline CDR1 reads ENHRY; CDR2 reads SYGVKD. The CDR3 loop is CAISESFGLAGNYEQYF. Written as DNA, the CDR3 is TGTGCCATCAGTGAAAGCTTTGGACTAGCGGGAAACTACGAGCAGTACTTC.

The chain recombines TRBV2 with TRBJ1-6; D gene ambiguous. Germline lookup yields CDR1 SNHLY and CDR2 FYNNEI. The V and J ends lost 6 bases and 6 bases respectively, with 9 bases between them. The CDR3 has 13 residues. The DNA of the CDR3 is TGTGCCAGCAGCTACGACCGTAATTCACCCCTCCACTTT. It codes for CASSYDRNSPLHF.

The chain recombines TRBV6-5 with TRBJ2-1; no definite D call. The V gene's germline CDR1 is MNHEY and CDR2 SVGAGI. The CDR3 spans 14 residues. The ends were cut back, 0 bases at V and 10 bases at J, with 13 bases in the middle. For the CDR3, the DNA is TGTGCCAGCAGTTACTCGAATTTTCTTAACGAGCAGTTCTTC. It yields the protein CASSYSNFLNEQFF.

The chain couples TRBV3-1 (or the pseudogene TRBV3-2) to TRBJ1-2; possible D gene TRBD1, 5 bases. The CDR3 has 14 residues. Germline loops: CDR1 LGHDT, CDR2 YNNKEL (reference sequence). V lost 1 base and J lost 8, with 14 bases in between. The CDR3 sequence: CASSQASSGQGYTF. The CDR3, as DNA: TGTGCCAGCAGCCAAGCCTCTTCAGGGCAAGGCTACACCTTC.